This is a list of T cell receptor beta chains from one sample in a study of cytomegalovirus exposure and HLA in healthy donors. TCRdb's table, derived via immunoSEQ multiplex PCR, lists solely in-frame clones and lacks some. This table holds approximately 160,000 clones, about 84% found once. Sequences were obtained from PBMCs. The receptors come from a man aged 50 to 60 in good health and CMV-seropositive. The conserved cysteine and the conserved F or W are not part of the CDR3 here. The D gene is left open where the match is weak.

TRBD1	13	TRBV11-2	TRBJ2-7	ASSPDRGLSYEQY
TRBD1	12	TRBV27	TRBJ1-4	ASSQGVRGEKLF
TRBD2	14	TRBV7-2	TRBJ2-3	ASSSRTSGSTDTQY
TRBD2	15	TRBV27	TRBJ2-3	ASSSSGRAGITDTQY
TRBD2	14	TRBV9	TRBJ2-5	ASSVFAGGSSETQY
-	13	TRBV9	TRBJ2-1	ASSVGGGHYNEQF
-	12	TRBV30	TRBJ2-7	AWSRGGGIDEQY
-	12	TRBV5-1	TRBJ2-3	ASTLGGDTDTQY
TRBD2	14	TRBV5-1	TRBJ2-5	ASSLEASGSFETQY
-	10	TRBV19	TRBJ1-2	ASSQDSYGYT
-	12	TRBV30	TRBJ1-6	AWRLIGGSSPLH
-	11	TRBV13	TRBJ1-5	ASSLRGNQPQH
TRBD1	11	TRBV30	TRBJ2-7	AWRRTGGNEQY
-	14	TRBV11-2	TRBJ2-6	ASRLTTPGGANVLT
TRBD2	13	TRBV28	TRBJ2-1	ASSRPGLKGNEQF
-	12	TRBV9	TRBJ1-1	ASSVDGHNTEAF
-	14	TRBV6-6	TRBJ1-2	ASTLPPPGRDYGYT
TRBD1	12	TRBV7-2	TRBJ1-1	ASSADRGRRRAF
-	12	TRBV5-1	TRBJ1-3	ASSLGAAGNTIY
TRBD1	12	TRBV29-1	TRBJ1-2	SVFQGASNYGYT
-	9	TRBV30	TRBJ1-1	AWKRSGEAF
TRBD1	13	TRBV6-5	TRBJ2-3	ASSPQGWSTDTQY
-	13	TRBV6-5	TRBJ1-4	ASSFIRPTNEKLF
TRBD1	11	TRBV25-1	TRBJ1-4	AIPDRSGEKLF
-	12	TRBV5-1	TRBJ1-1	ASRQGEGNTEAF
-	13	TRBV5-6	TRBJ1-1	ASSNGQLTNTEAF
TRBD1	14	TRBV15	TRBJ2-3	ATSEWDRANTDTQY
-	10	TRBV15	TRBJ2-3	ATSIQGDTQY
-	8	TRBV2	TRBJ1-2	AVGQLGYT
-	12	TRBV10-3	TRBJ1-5	AISDGAGNQPQH
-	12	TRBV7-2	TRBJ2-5	ASSLTGGTETQY
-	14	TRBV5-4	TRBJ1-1	ASTLLGGGTNTEAF
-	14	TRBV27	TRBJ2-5	ASSFRGRYGKETQY
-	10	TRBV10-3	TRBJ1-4	AISRENEKLF
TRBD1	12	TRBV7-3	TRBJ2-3	ASSSGQETDTQY
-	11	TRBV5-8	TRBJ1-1	ASSLGEGREAF
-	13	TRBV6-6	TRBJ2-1	ASIGMASAYNEQF
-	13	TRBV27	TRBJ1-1	ASSLSAGMNTEAF
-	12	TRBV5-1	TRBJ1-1	ASSLTGRDTEAF
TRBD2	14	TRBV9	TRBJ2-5	ASSYVAGSGIETQY
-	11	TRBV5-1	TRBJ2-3	ASSLASTDTQY
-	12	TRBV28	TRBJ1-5	ASSSYDSSQPQH
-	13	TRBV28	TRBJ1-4	ASRGGHSGGEKLF
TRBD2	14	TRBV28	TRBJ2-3	ASSLNSGAATDTQY
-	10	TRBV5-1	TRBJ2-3	ASRTETDTQY
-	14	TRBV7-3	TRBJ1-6	ASSSNPQGSNSPLH
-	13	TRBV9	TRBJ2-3	ASSETNHPTDTQY
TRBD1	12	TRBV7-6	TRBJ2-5	ASSPGQGRETQY
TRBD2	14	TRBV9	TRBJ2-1	ASSVGGTSGRYEQF
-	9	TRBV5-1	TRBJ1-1	ASSLQGEAF
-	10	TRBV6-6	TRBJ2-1	ASSPRAHEQF
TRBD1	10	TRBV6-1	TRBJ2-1	ASSDIGTGQF
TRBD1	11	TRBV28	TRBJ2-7	ASSWTGKHEQY
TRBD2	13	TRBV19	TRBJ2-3	ASSPSGSPTDTQY